This note documents a single T cell receptor (beta chain) sequence. Its antigen is not known. This CDR3 region has 15 residues. Germline CDR1 reads SEHNR; CDR2 reads FQNEAQ (reference sequence). The germline V and J ends were trimmed by 1 base and 1 base, with 10 bases remaining between them. These data are taken from a study of cytomegalovirus exposure and HLA in healthy donors. For the study at large: Earlier results showed some 120 million unique TCR beta sequences derived from approximately 170 million T cells.

Study-wide results and limits: There were three CMV-associated chains whose specificity for CMV antigens was confirmed in vitro.

With 60 Vbeta and 13 Jbeta primers, the PCR was carried out. Clones were sequenced by immunoSEQ multiplex PCR, and TCRdb holds only the in-frame ones, with some missing. Of 200,000 to 250,000 clones in the sample, around 89% were seen once. The origin of this receptor is a woman aged 18-30 years in good health and CMV-seronegative. The chain joins TRBV7-9 to TRBJ1-2; D remains ambiguous. The specimen was PBMCs. The CDR3 nucleotides read TGTGCCAGCAGCTTAGTTTTCTCTGTTAACTATGGCTACACCTTC. Amino acids: CASSLVFSVNYGYTF.